The 13 T cell receptor beta chains below were found in one sample sequenced in a study of vaccination effects on CD4 cells after COVID-19 (dated by TCRdb to about 2022). No cognate antigen is known for these TCRs. Library preparation was by the immunoSEQ multiplex PCR assay. The immuneACCESS repertoire file appears here via TCRdb, limited to in-frame rearrangements. These files lack a portion of the clones; in checked studies, under half of the deficit traces to unresolved V genes, and the cause of the others is not known. The sample table holds 40,000 to 45,000 clones, of which 65% to 80% were seen once. The top ten clones comprise approximately 2.9% of the sample. In the ViraFEST assay, PBMC were stimulated with viral peptide pools, and TCR sequencing was then used to find antigen-specific CD4+ T cell clonotypes based on their expansion. After approximately 11 days of culture, CD4+ T cells were isolated with the EasySep CD4+ T cell isolation kit. Healthy vaccine recipients had no prior SARS-CoV-2 infection, confirmed by negative nucleocapsid antibodies before and after vaccination.

Specimen: CD4+ T cells from PBMCs cultured with HCoV-NL63 spike peptides, collected before COVID-19 vaccination. This specimen's cell subset or site label, interpreted: HCoV-NL63 spike overlapping peptide pool stimulation. The receptors shown here come from a human donor who received a COVID-19 vaccine.

There are a few counts of this clone. The CDR3 reads CATSDPTSNTGELFF. The CDR3 DNA reads TGTGCCACCAGTGACCCGACATCGAACACCGGGGAGCTGTTTTTT. The V gene is TRBV24-1, the J gene TRBJ2-2; D is uncertain. V was trimmed by 4 bases and J by 0 bases, leaving 8 bases between them. CDR1 is KGHDR and CDR2 is SFDVKD in the germline V gene. The CDR3 sequence is 15 residues long.

This chain joins TRBV7-3 and TRBJ1-2; 8 bases are a match to TRBD1. CDR1 and CDR2 from the germline V gene are SGHTA and FQGTGA. This CDR3 is built from 14 residues. The J segment lost 10 bases and the V segment lost 1 base, leaving 8 bases of the junction unmatched. The CDR3 is CASSLNRGREDYTF. CDR3 nucleotides: TGTGCCAGCAGCTTAAACAGGGGGAGGGAGGACTACACCTTC.

This clone was counted a single time. In DNA form, the CDR3 reads TGTGCCAGCAGATCGGACAGCCTGGTAGTCTCTGGAAACACCATATATTTT. Amino acid sequence: CASRSDSLVVSGNTIYF. The V call is TRBV28, the J call TRBJ1-3, with D tentatively TRBD1 (6 bases). The CDR3 sequence is 17 residues long. Germline V gene data show CDR1 as MDHEN and CDR2 as SYDVKM. V lost 6 bases and J lost 0, with 18 bases in between.

The chain combines TRBV6-5 with TRBJ2-7; TRBD1 aligns across 8 bases. Germline V gene lookup returns CDR1 MNHEY and CDR2 SVGAGI. The ends lost 6 bases at V and 6 bases at J; junction bases unmatched: 7. The CDR3 covers 13 residues. The CDR3 nucleotides read TGTGCCAGCAGAAAAACTGGACAGGGCGAGCAGTACGTC. It yields the protein CASRKTGQGEQYV.

The chain is built from TRBV27 and TRBJ2-2; 8 bases match TRBD1. CDR3 length equals 16 residues. Losses at the gene ends were 3 bases for V and 7 bases for J; bases not matched to a gene: 10. CDR1 MNHEY and CDR2 SMNVEV come from the germline V gene (reference sequence). The CDR3 DNA is TGTGCCAGCAGTTTCTGGCAGGGGGCGCCGGGCGGGGAGCTGTTTTTT. It specifies CASSFWQGAPGGELFF.

The chain is built from TRBV29-1 and TRBJ2-6; no clear D gene. V was shortened by 3 bases and J by 4 bases, with 10 bases between the two germline ends. This CDR3 has 14 residues. Germline V CDR1 and CDR2: SQVTM, ANQGSEA. CDR3 amino acids: CSVEVLSGANVLTF. The CDR3 coding sequence is TGCAGCGTTGAGGTCCTTTCCGGGGCCAACGTCCTGACTTTC.

The J gene is TRBJ2-3, the V gene TRBV9; 10 bases map to TRBD2. The CDR3 has 16 amino acids. Germline assignment: CDR1 SGDLS and CDR2 YYNGEE. The junction had 5 bases not matched to a gene; V was cut back by 3 bases and J by 1 base. Here the CDR3 reads CASSAGTSAGTDTQYF. In DNA, the CDR3 is TGTGCCAGCAGCGCGGGGACTAGCGCGGGCACAGATACGCAGTATTTT.

V and J are TRBV5-1 and TRBJ1-4; TRBD1 agrees at 9 bases. V lost 4 bases, J lost 0 bases, and 4 bases stayed unmatched. The CDR3 sequence is 16 residues long. Germline values: CDR1 SGHRS, CDR2 YFSETQ. The CDR3 DNA follows: TGCGCCAGCAGCCCGACAGGGGGGGCAACTAATGAAAAACTGTTTTTT. Its translation: CASSPTGGATNEKLFF.

This clone was detected only a few times. At one end the junction does not follow the germline gene, possibly because of a read error. The CDR3 DNA sequence: TGTGCCACCAGTGATTTATTCGTCAGGGGCACCCGGGAGCTGTTTTTT. Its protein is CATSDLFVRGTRELFF. This chain uses TRBV24-1 with TRBJ2-2; the D gene is possibly TRBD1 (6 bases). This CDR3 spans 16 amino acids. In germline, CDR1 is KGHDR, CDR2 SFDVKD.

CDR3 loop: CASSFGQEGDTQYF. As DNA, the CDR3 is TGTGCCAGCAGCTTTGGACAGGAGGGGGATACGCAGTATTTT. V and J are TRBV7-9 and TRBJ2-3; a possible D gene is TRBD1 (7 bases). The CDR3 totals 14 residues. Between the trimmed V and J ends, which lost 3 bases and 6 bases, there was a span of 13 bases. CDR1 and CDR2 (germline): SEHNR, FQNEAQ (reference sequence).

The CDR3 spells CASSEAGRDNQPQHF. CDR3 sequence (DNA): TGTGCCAGCAGCGAAGCAGGACGTGACAATCAGCCCCAGCATTTT. The J gene is TRBJ1-5, the V gene TRBV7-2; D gene uncertain. This CDR3 contains 15 residues. Between the trimmed V and J ends, which lost 5 bases and 3 bases, there was a span of 14 bases. From germline, CDR1 is SGHTA and CDR2 FQGNSA.

This rearrangement joins TRBV7-2 to TRBJ2-7, with TRBD2 identical over 7 bases. CDR1 SGHTA and CDR2 FQGNSA come from the germline V gene. The CDR3 is 14 residues long. V was clipped by 4 bases and J by 6 bases; unmatched bases: 9. As DNA, the CDR3 is TGTGCCAGCAGCTATCGAAGACTAGCAGTCGAGCAGTACGTC. Its protein is CASSYRRLAVEQYV.

The chain combines TRBV29-1 with TRBJ1-6, with a tentative D call TRBD1 (5 bases). Germline CDR1 and CDR2: SQVTM and ANQGSEA. V was shortened by 6 bases and J by 10 bases, with 16 bases between the two germline ends. This CDR3 has 13 amino acids. CDR3 DNA sequence: TGCAGCGTAGGGGACGGGGCTAGCTCACCCCTCCACTTT. Translating it yields CSVGDGASSPLHF.